The 14 T cell receptor beta chains in this list originate from one sample, sequenced in a study of T-cell memory formation after mild COVID-19. TCRdb fed the 5' RACE reads into MiXCR, producing one record per CDR3 protein. The sample lists just under 550,000 distinct CDR3 sequences; around 21% were seen once. The source material was PBMCs or a T cell subset sorted from them (not recorded which). The receptors stem from an adult woman who had mild COVID-19 (a few samples of this study predate the infection). Cell type and time point are not known.

CDR3 nucleotide sequence: TGTGCCAGCAGCTTAGGAGGGACAGGCCTCTACGAGCAGTACTTC. Amino acid sequence: CASSLGGTGLYEQYF. This chain links TRBV11-1 with TRBJ2-7, with TRBD1 matching over 8 bases. CDR3 length: 15 amino acids. Trimming removed 1 base from V and 3 bases from J; junction bases left unmatched: 5. Looked up from germline, CDR1 is SGHAT and CDR2 is FQDESV (reference sequence).

The chain couples TRBV7-3 to TRBJ1-1, with D tentatively TRBD1 (6 bases). V was clipped by 2 bases and J by 0 bases, with 10 bases between them. Looked up from germline, CDR1 is SGHTA and CDR2 is FQGTGA. This CDR3 has 15 amino acids. CDR3 sequence reads: CASSLAGAMNTEAFF. In DNA, the CDR3 is TGTGCCAGCAGCTTAGCAGGGGCCATGAACACTGAAGCTTTCTTT.

This clonotype showed up just a few times. This chain uses TRBV9 with TRBJ2-1, with D possibly being TRBD2 (6 bases). V was trimmed by 0 bases and J by 12 bases, leaving 16 bases between them. This CDR3 has 14 residues. Germline V lookup: CDR1 SGDLS, CDR2 YYNGEE. The CDR3 coding sequence is TGTGCCAGCAGCGTAGCTGAGAGGGCGGGACGGCAGTTCTTC. It encodes CASSVAERAGRQFF.

This clonotype was found a few times. The CDR3 protein is CASSFLGAGEQYF. The CDR3 bases are TGTGCCAGCAGTTTTTTGGGGGCCGGGGAGCAGTACTTC. V and J are TRBV12-3 or TRBV12-4 and TRBJ2-7, with D possibly matching TRBD1 (6 bases). The CDR3 sequence is 13 residues long. The V gene lost 3 bases and the J gene lost 7 bases, with 13 bases spanning the gap.

This clonotype was observed at least ten times. The chain has TRBV4-2 and TRBJ2-3, with 8 bases fitting TRBD1. Losses at the gene ends were 3 bases for V and 4 bases for J; bases not matched to a gene: 12. This CDR3 has 17 amino acids. Germline V gene data show CDR1 as LGHNA and CDR2 as YNFKEQ. CDR3 coding DNA: TGTGCCAGCAGCCAGGGACGTTCGGACAGGGCCCCAGATACGCAGTATTTT. As protein: CASSQGRSDRAPDTQYF.

This clonotype was picked up a small number of times. V usage is TRBV28 and J usage is TRBJ2-1; 7 nucleotides match TRBD2. Trimming at V came to 5 bases and at J to 6 bases, leaving 10 bases not matched to a gene. The CDR3 runs 15 residues. The germline gives CDR1 MDHEN, CDR2 SYDVKM. CDR3 bases: TGTGCCAGCAGTCCCCTGACGGGGGGAAGCAATGAGCAGTTCTTC. This sequence encodes CASSPLTGGSNEQFF.

This clonotype was detected a few times. The J gene is TRBJ2-7, the V gene TRBV10-3; a possible D gene is TRBD2 (5 bases). The V end was cut by 7 bases, the J end by 1 base, with 14 bases between. The CDR3 totals 14 residues. The germline V gene encodes CDR1 ENHRY and CDR2 SYGVKD. CDR3 sequence reads: CAINERGLSYEQYF. The CDR3 nucleotides read TGTGCCATCAACGAACGGGGTTTATCCTACGAGCAGTACTTC.

The chain joins TRBV20-1 to TRBJ2-7, with 8 positions matching TRBD1. From germline, CDR1 is DFQATT and CDR2 SNEGSKA (reference sequence). V lost 5 bases, J lost 4 bases, and 13 bases stayed unmatched. The CDR3 totals 15 residues. The CDR3 bases are TGCAGTGCTCTTCATCCGGCCCAGGGGGCTTACGAGCAGTACTTC. Translated, it gives CSALHPAQGAYEQYF.

This clonotype was detected a few times. The rearrangement links TRBV20-1 to TRBJ1-1; tentatively, D is TRBD1 (6 bases). Germline assignment: CDR1 DFQATT and CDR2 SNEGSKA (reference sequence). V was pared by 0 bases and J by 3 bases, with 14 bases between. This CDR3 is built from 15 residues. The CDR3 loop reads CSARDIGGGDTEAFF. The CDR3 DNA reads as TGCAGTGCTAGAGATATAGGGGGAGGCGACACTGAAGCTTTCTTT.

The CDR3: CATSTPGLHEQFF. The CDR3 nucleotides read TGTGCCACCAGTACTCCGGGACTACATGAGCAGTTCTTC. The chain carries TRBV24-1 and TRBJ2-1; 7 nucleotides line up with TRBD2. Per the germline V gene, CDR1 is KGHDR and CDR2 is SFDVKD. The CDR3 covers 13 residues. V shed 6 bases and J 8 bases; nucleotides not matched to a gene: 6.

The V and J genes are TRBV5-1 and TRBJ2-1; 7 positions match TRBD1. CDR1 and CDR2 from the germline V gene are SGHRS and YFSETQ. Trimming cost V 4 bases and J 8 bases; bases outside gene matches: 9. The CDR3 covers 14 residues. CDR3 residues: CASSIGGALDEQFF. The CDR3 DNA is TGCGCCAGCAGCATAGGGGGCGCGCTCGATGAGCAGTTCTTC.

This clonotype showed up just a few times. The chain recombines TRBV10-3 with TRBJ2-7; TRBD2 aligns across 10 bases. V was clipped by 3 bases and J by 5 bases; unmatched bases: 1. In germline, CDR1 is ENHRY, CDR2 SYGVKD. The CDR3 sequence is 13 residues long. The CDR3 coding sequence is TGTGCCATCAGTGAACTAGCGGGAAACGAGCAGTACTTC. It encodes CAISELAGNEQYF.

This rearrangement joins TRBV3-1 to TRBJ1-2; 8 bases line up with TRBD1. V dropped 4 bases and J dropped 4; count of bases not matched to a gene: 17. The germline V gene encodes CDR1 LGHDT and CDR2 YNNKEL (reference sequence). The CDR3 length is 18 residues. This CDR3 reads CASSPKVLFRGLGYGYTF. The CDR3 DNA is TGTGCCAGCAGCCCCAAAGTACTCTTCAGGGGGCTTGGCTATGGCTACACCTTC.

The chain is built from TRBV7-8 and TRBJ1-4, with 7 bases aligning to TRBD1. V was pared by 5 bases and J by 3 bases, with 9 bases of the junction left unmatched. In germline, CDR1 is SGHVS, CDR2 FQNEAQ. The CDR3 length is 16 residues. The CDR3 region is CASSLVAGTANEKLFF. The CDR3 DNA reads as TGTGCCAGCAGCCTCGTGGCCGGGACAGCTAATGAAAAACTGTTTTTT. The whole variable domain, remainder taken from reference TRBV7-8 and TRBJ1-4, is GAGVSQSPRYKVAKRGQDVALRCDPISGHVSLFWYQQALGQGPEFLTYFQNEAQLDKSGLPSDRFFAERPEGSVSTLKIQRTQQEDSAVYLCASSLVAGTANEKLFFGSGTQLSVL.